One TCR beta chain is described in this entry. Its ends do not fully match the called genes, so a read error is possible. Generated by immunoSEQ multiplex PCR, the TCRdb table keeps only in-frame clones and is missing some. Counted here are roughly 120,000 clones, about 80% occurring once; the ten biggest clones make up roughly 8.1%. The sample comes from a study of blood T cell repertoires in COVID-19. There are 11 residues in the CDR3. Germline lookup yields CDR1 DFQATT and CDR2 SNEGSKA (reference sequence). The genes are TRBV20-1 and TRBJ2-7; D may be TRBD1 (6 bases). The source of this sequence is a woman between 40 and 55 years old with acute or convalescent COVID-19. Sequencing input: peripheral blood. The CDR3 bases are TGCAGTGCTCGAACAGGGTACGGGCAGTACTTC. It is translated as CSARTGYGQYF.